The next 8 T cell receptor beta chains were all read from a single sample in a study of T cell responses to AZD1222 COVID-19 vaccine. Assay used: immunoSEQ multiplex PCR; TCRdb lists only in-frame clones, some missing. This sample has 75,000 to 100,000 clones, with more than 75% found just once. The material was peripheral blood, obtained on day 0 of AZD1222 vaccination. The receptors originated from an adult in good health.

This rearrangement joins TRBV5-1 to TRBJ1-1; tentatively, D is TRBD1 (5 bases). Trimming removed 0 bases at V and 7 bases at J, with 10 bases between. Per the germline V gene, CDR1 is SGHRS and CDR2 is YFSETQ. The CDR3 sequence is 13 residues long. The CDR3 spells CASSLVGAGEAFF. The CDR3 DNA follows: TGCGCCAGCAGCTTGGTAGGGGCAGGTGAAGCTTTCTTT.

Here the CDR3 reads CSVETGLSSKSTDTQYF. The CDR3 nucleotides read TGCAGCGTTGAAACAGGGCTATCTTCCAAAAGCACAGATACGCAGTATTTT. The V call is TRBV29-1, the J call TRBJ2-3; possible D gene TRBD1, 6 bases. This CDR3 spans 17 amino acids. In germline, CDR1 is SQVTM, CDR2 ANQGSEA. V dropped 2 bases and J dropped 0 bases, with 18 bases sitting between them.

The V and J genes are TRBV29-1 and TRBJ2-7, with a weak D call TRBD1 (5 bases). The CDR3 is made up of 14 amino acids. Trimming took off 4 bases at V and 0 bases at J, with 13 bases between the two ends. Germline CDR1 reads SQVTM; CDR2 reads ANQGSEA. The CDR3 DNA reads TGCAGCGTTGCGCCAGACAGACGCTCCTACGAGCAGTACTTC. It codes for CSVAPDRRSYEQYF.

The gene calls are TRBV18 and TRBJ2-1; unclear D gene. The CDR3 runs 17 residues. With 3 bases removed from V and 0 bases from J, the gap between germline ends came to 15 bases. Germline CDR1 and CDR2: KGHSH and LQKENI. The CDR3 region is CASSPPSPTRSYNEQFF. The CDR3 nucleotides read TGTGCCAGCTCACCCCCCTCCCCGACTCGCTCCTACAATGAGCAGTTCTTC.

The V call is TRBV20-1, the J call TRBJ2-3; D is ambiguous. V shed 4 bases and J shed 6 bases, with 5 bases lying between them. This CDR3 spans 10 amino acids. CDR1 is DFQATT and CDR2 is SNEGSKA in the germline V gene (reference sequence). The CDR3: CSANRDTQYF. The DNA of the CDR3 is TGCAGTGCTAACCGGGATACGCAGTATTTT.

The V and J genes are TRBV7-2 and TRBJ1-6; 7 positions match TRBD1. J gave up 0 bases and V 4 bases, and 9 bases lay outside the gene matches. Germline V lookup: CDR1 SGHTA, CDR2 FQGNSA. The CDR3 totals 18 residues. The CDR3 here is CASSSDRIKSSYNSPLHF. The CDR3 DNA reads TGTGCCAGCAGCTCGGACAGGATTAAGAGCTCCTATAATTCACCCCTCCACTTT.

The chain links TRBV5-4 to TRBJ1-2, with no clear D. Trimming pared 1 base from V and 4 bases from J, leaving 14 bases between. The CDR3 is 15 amino acids. Germline CDR1 is SGHNT and CDR2 is YYREEE (reference sequence). CDR3 residues: CASSLSGVLGYGYTF. DNA of the CDR3: TGTGCCAGCAGCTTGTCGGGCGTTTTGGGCTATGGCTACACCTTC.

This clone was seen just once. This chain uses TRBV24-1 with TRBJ1-5, with 7 bases identical to TRBD1. The CDR3 covers 18 residues. J lost 1 base, V lost 2 bases, and 10 bases had no gene match. From germline, CDR1 is KGHDR and CDR2 SFDVKD. CDR3 amino acids: CATSDSGTAFWSNQPQHF. In DNA, the CDR3 is TGTGCCACCAGTGATTCCGGGACAGCGTTTTGGAGCAATCAGCCCCAGCATTTT.